Described below is a single T cell receptor beta chain sequence and its context. This specimen belongs to a study of T cells after somatic rescue of genetic block. Germline values: CDR1 LGHNA, CDR2 YSLEER. The V and J ends lost 4 bases and 5 bases respectively, with 18 bases between them. The CDR3 has 16 residues. TCRdb's table, derived via immunoSEQ multiplex PCR, lists solely in-frame clones and lacks some. Of 55,000 or so clones listed, 90% to 96% are singletons. The receptor was derived from a child in the first two years of life. J is TRBJ2-1 and V is TRBV4-3; D possibly matches TRBD1 or TRBD2 (5 bases each). Material for sequencing was peripheral blood mononuclear cells (PBMCs). CDR3 sequence: CASSRKVGTPDNEQFF. The CDR3 coding sequence is TGCGCCAGCAGCCGAAAAGTCGGGACCCCGGACAATGAGCAGTTCTTC.